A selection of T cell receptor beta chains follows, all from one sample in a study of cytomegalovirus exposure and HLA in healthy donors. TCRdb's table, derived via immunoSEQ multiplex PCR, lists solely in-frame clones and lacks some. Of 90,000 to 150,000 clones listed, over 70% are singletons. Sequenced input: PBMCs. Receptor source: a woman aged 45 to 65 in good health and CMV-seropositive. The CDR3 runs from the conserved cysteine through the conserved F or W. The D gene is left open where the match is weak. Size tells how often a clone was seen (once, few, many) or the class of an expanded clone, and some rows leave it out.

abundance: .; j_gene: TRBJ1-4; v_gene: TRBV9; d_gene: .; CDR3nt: TGTGCCAGCAGCGTAGGACAGAACCATGAAAAACTGTTTTTT; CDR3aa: CASSVGQNHEKLFF
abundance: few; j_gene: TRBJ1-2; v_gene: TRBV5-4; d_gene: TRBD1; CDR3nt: TGTGCCAGCAGCTTCCCGGACAGGGGCGGGTATGGCTACACCTTC; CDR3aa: CASSFPDRGGYGYTF
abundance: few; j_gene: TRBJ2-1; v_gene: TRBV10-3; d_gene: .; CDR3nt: TGTGCCATCAGTGAGTCGGGCGACAATGAGCAGTTCTTC; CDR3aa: CAISESGDNEQFF
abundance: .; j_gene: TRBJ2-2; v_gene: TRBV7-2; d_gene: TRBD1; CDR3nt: TGTGCCAGCAGCTTAGTCGGGACAGGGAACACCGGGGAGCTGTTTTTT; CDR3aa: CASSLVGTGNTGELFF
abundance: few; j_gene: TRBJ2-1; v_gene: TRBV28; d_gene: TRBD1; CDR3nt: TGTGCCAGCAGTCGGACAGGTTACACCTACAATGAGCAGTTCTTC; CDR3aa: CASSRTGYTYNEQFF
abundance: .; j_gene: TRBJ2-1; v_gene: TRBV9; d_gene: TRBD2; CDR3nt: TGTGCCAGCAGCGTGACCGGGACTAGCGGGAGGGATGAGCAGTTCTTC; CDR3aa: CASSVTGTSGRDEQFF
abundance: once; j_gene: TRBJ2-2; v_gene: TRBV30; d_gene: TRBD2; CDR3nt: TGTGGGGAAAGGACTAGCGGGAACACCGGGGAGCTGTTTTTT; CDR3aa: CGERTSGNTGELFF
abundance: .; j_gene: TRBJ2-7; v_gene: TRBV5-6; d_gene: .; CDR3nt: TGTGCCAGCAGCTTGGGGGGGACTGGAAGCTACGAGCAGTACTTC; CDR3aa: CASSLGGTGSYEQYF
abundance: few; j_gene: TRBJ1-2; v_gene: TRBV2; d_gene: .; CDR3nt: TGTGCCAGCAGATTGACAATGGGAGGCGGCTATGGCTACACCTTC; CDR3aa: CASRLTMGGGYGYTF
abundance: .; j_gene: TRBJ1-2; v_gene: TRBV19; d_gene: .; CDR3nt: TGTGCCAGTGCTCCGTTGGACAGCCGATTTACCTATGGCTACACCTTC; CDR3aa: CASAPLDSRFTYGYTF
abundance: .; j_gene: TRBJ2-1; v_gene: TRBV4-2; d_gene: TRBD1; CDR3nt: TGTGCCAGCAGCCAAGAAGACAGGGCTAGTGGGAACTACAATGAGCAGTTCTTC; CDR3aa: CASSQEDRASGNYNEQFF
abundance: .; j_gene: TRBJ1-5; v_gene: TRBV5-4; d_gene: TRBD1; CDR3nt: TGTGCCAGCAGCAAGACAGGGAGCAATCAGCCCCAGCATTTT; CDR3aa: CASSKTGSNQPQHF
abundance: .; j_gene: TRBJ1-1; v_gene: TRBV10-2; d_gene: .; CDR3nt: TGCGCCAGCAGTGAGTTCGGGAACACTGAAGCTTTCTTT; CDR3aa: CASSEFGNTEAFF
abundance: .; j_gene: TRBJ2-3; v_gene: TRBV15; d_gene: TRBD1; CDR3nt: TGTGCCACCAGCAGAGGACAGGGCTTCACAGATACGCAGTATTTT; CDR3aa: CATSRGQGFTDTQYF
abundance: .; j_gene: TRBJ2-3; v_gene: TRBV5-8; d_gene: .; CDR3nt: TGTGCCAGCCTTCGGTTAGCGATTAGCACAGATACGCAGTATTTT; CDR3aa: CASLRLAISTDTQYF
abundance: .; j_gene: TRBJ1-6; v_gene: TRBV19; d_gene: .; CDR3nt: TGTGCCAGTAGTATAGGATCGGGGAAACATAATTCACCCCTCCACTTT; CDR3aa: CASSIGSGKHNSPLHF
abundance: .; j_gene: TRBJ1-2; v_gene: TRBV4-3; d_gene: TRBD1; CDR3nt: TGCGCCAGCAGCCAAGAGGGGACAGGGGTAAAGGGCTACACCTTC; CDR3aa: CASSQEGTGVKGYTF
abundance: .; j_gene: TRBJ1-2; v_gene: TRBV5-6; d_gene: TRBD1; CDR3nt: TGTGCCAGCAGCTTTAAAGGACAGGGCTTGAACTATGGCTACACCTTC; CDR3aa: CASSFKGQGLNYGYTF
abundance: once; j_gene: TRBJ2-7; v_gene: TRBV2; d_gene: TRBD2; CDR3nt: TGTGCCAGCAGTGACCATGGGGGGGCCTACGAGCAGTACTTC; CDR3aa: CASSDHGGAYEQYF
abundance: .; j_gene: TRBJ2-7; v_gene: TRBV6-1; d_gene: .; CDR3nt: TGTGCCAGCAGTGAAGTTCGGTTCGCCCACGAGCAGTACTTC; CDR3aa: CASSEVRFAHEQYF
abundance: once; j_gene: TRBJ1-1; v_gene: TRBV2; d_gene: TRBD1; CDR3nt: TGTGCCAGCAGTGACCTGGACAGGGCGAACACTGAAGCTTTCTTT; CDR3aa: CASSDLDRANTEAFF
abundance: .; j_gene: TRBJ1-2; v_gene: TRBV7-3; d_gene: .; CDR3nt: TGTGCCAGCAGCTTATCAGGGGTGGTAGGCTACACCTTC; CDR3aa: CASSLSGVVGYTF
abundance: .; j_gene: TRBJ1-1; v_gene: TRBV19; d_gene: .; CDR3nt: TGTGCCAGTAATACAGGGTGGAACACTGAAGCTTTCTTT; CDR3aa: CASNTGWNTEAFF
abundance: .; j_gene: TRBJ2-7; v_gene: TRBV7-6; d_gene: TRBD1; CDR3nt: TGTGCCAGCAGCACCCCGGGACAGGGACGAGAAGCCTACGAGCAGTACTTC; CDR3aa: CASSTPGQGREAYEQYF
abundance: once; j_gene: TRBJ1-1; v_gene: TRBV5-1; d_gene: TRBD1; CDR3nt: TGCGCCAGCAGCGAAAACCCGGGACAGGTGGTGAACACTGAAGCTTTCTTT; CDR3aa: CASSENPGQVVNTEAFF
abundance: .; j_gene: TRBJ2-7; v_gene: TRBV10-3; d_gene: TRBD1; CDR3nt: TGTGCCATCAGTGAGTCGGATGGACAGGGCTACGAGCAGTACTTC; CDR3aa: CAISESDGQGYEQYF
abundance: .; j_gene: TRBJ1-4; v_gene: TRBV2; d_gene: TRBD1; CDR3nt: TGTGCCAGCCGAACCGGGACAGATAATGAAAAACTGTTTTTT; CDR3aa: CASRTGTDNEKLFF
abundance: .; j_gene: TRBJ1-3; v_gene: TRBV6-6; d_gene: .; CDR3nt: TGTGCCAGCAGTCGGACAGTAAAAGAAACTGGAAACACCATATATTTT; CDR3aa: CASSRTVKETGNTIYF